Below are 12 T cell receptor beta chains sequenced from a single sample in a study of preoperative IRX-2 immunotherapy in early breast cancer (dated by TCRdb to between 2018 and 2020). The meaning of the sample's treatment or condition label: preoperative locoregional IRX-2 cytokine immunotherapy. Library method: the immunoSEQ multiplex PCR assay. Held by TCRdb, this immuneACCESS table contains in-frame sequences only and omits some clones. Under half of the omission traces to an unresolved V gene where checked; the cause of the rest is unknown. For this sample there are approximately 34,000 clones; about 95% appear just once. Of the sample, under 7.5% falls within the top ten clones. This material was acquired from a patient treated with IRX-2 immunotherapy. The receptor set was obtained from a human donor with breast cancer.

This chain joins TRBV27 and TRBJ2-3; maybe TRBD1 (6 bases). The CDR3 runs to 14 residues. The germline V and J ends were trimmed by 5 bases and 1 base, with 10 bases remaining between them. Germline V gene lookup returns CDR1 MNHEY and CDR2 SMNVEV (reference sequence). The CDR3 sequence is CASSLRTGTDTQYF. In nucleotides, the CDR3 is TGTGCCAGCAGTCTCAGGACAGGCACAGATACGCAGTATTTT.

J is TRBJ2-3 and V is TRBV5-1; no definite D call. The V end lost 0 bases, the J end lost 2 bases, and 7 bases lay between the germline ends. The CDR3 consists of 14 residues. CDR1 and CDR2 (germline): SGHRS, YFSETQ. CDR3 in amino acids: CASSLGTLTDTQYF. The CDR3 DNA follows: TGCGCCAGCAGCTTGGGGACCCTCACAGATACGCAGTATTTT. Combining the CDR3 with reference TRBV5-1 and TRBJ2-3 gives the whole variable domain KAGVTQTPRYLIKTRGQQVTLSCSPISGHRSVSWYQQTPGQGLQFLFEYFSETQRNKGNFPGRFSGRQFSNSRSEMNVSTLELGDSALYLCASSLGTLTDTQYFGPGTRLTVL.

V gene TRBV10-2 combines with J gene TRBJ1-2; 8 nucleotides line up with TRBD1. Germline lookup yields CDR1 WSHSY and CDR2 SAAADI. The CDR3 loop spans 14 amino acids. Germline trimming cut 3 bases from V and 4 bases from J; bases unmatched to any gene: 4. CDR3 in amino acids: CASSEGQGGYGYTF. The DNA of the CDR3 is TGCGCCAGCAGTGAAGGACAGGGTGGCTATGGCTACACCTTC.

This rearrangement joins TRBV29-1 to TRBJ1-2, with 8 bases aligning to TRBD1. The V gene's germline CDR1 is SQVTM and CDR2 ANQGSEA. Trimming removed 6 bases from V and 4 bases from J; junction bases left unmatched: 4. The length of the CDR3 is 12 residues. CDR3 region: CSVPGGFYGYTF. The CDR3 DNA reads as TGCAGCGTCCCAGGGGGCTTCTATGGCTACACCTTC.

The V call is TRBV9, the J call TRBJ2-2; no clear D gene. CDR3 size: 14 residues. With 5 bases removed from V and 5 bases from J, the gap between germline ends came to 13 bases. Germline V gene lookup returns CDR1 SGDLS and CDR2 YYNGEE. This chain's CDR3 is CASRKMLGTGELFF. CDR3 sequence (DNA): TGTGCCAGCAGAAAAATGTTAGGTACCGGGGAGCTGTTTTTT.

The CDR3 is CASSFGLEQFF. The CDR3 coding sequence is TGTGCCAGCAGCTTTGGGCTAGAACAGTTCTTC. V usage is TRBV11-3 and J usage is TRBJ2-1; D is unclear. Trimming cost V 3 bases and J 13 bases, with 10 bases left between them. CDR1 and CDR2 from the germline V gene are SGHNT and YENEEA. The CDR3 runs to 11 residues.

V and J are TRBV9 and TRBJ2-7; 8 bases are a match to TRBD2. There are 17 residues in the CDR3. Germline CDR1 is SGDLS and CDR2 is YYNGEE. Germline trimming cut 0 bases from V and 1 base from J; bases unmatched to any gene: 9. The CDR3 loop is CASSVDEGTRGSYEQYF. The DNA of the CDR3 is TGTGCCAGCAGCGTAGATGAGGGGACTAGGGGATCCTACGAGCAGTACTTC.

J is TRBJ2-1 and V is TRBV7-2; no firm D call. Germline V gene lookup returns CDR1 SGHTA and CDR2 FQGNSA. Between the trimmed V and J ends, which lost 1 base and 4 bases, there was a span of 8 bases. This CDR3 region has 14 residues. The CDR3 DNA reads TGTGCCAGCAGCTTAGGGGCACCTTACAATGAGCAGTTCTTC. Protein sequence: CASSLGAPYNEQFF.

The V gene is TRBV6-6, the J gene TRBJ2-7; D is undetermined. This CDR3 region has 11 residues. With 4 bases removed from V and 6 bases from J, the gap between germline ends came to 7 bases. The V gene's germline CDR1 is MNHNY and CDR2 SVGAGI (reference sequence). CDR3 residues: CASSSPREQYF. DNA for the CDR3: TGTGCCAGCAGTTCCCCCCGCGAGCAGTACTTC.

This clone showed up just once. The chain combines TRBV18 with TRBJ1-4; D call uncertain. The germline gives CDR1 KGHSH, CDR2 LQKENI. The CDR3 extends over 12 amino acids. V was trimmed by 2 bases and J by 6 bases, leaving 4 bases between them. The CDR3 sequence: CASSPTDEKLFF. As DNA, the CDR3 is TGTGCCAGCTCACCAACGGATGAAAAACTGTTTTTT.

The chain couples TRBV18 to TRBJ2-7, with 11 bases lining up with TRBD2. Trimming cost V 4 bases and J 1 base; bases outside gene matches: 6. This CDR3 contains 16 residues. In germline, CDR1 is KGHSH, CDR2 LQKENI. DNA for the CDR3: TGTGCCAGCTCACAACTAGCGGGGGCCGGGTCCTACGAGCAGTACTTC. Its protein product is CASSQLAGAGSYEQYF.

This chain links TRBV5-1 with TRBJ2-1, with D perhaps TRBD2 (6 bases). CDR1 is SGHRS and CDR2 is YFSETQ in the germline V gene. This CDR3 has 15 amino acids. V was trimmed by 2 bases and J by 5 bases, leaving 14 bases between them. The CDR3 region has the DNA TGCGCCAGCAGCTTTGGTAGCGGTTTGAACAATGAGCAGTTCTTC. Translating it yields CASSFGSGLNNEQFF.